The 19 T cell receptor beta chains below all came from one sample that was sequenced in a study of blood T cells in healthy people across ages. PCR was performed a second time for about 7 to 11 cycles using a sample-barcoded 5' primer and a J-beta primer mix. Each CDR3 protein is one row after TCRdb ran MiXCR on the 5' RACE reads. The sample records hundreds of thousands of distinct CDR3 sequences, 53% being singletons. The sequencing input was blood. These TCRs come from a man older than 75 in good health.

Here the CDR3 reads CAISELISGTFGEQYF. The DNA of the CDR3 is TGTGCCATCAGTGAGCTCATAAGCGGGACCTTTGGGGAGCAGTACTTC. The rearrangement joins TRBV10-3 to TRBJ2-7; TRBD2 agrees at 7 bases. CDR1 and CDR2 from the germline V gene are ENHRY and SYGVKD. This CDR3 comprises 16 residues. The V segment lost 2 bases and the J segment 7 bases; nucleotides outside the gene matches: 14.

The rearrangement uses TRBV6-5 and TRBJ2-1, with D possibly called TRBD1 or TRBD2 (5 bases each). V was cut by 6 bases and J by 10 bases, with 22 bases left in between. Germline lookup yields CDR1 MNHEY and CDR2 SVGAGI. The CDR3 runs 15 residues. Written as DNA, the CDR3 is TGTGCCAGCAGCCCCAGAGGGGACGGAGGCTACGAGCAGTTCTTC. The encoded protein is CASSPRGDGGYEQFF.

This clonotype was counted only a few times. This rearrangement joins TRBV28 to TRBJ2-2, with TRBD2 matching 10 bases. The CDR3 length is 17 residues. Germline V CDR1 and CDR2: MDHEN, SYDVKM. The V gene end was trimmed by 1 base and the J gene end by 0 bases; junction bases not matched to a gene: 2. The CDR3 DNA reads as TGTGCCAGCAGTTTATCGGGACTAGCGCCGAACACCGGGGAGCTGTTTTTT. Protein sequence: CASSLSGLAPNTGELFF.

As DNA, the CDR3 is TGTGCCAGCAGCTTGGACCAGGCGTCAAGTGGAGAGACCCAGTACTTC. Its translation: CASSLDQASSGETQYF. This rearrangement joins TRBV11-2 to TRBJ2-5; D unclear. V shed 3 bases and J shed 4 bases, with 18 bases lying between them. Germline CDR1 is SGHAT and CDR2 is FQNNGV. The CDR3 length is 16 residues.

The chain combines TRBV20-1 with TRBJ2-7; tentatively, D is TRBD1 (6 bases). V was shortened by 5 bases and J by 7 bases, with 18 bases between the two germline ends. The CDR3 is 13 residues long. Germline CDR1 DFQATT, CDR2 SNEGSKA (reference sequence). CDR3: CSAEDRTSQEQYF. The CDR3 nucleotides read TGCAGTGCTGAAGACAGGACGTCTCAAGAGCAGTACTTC.

The chain uses TRBV10-2 and TRBJ2-1; no firm D call. Trimming took off 6 bases at V and 6 bases at J, with 18 bases between the two ends. This CDR3 has 15 residues. The V gene's germline CDR1 is WSHSY and CDR2 SAAADI. The CDR3 sequence is CASSLGSEWGNEQFF. For the CDR3, the DNA is TGCGCCAGCAGCCTGGGCTCAGAATGGGGCAATGAGCAGTTCTTC.

The CDR3 coding sequence is TGCAGTGCTAGGACCGGGACAGGGGGCACAGATACGCAGTATTTT. This encodes CSARTGTGGTDTQYF. The V gene is TRBV20-1, the J gene TRBJ2-3; 10 bases are a match to TRBD1. Germline CDR1 is DFQATT and CDR2 is SNEGSKA (reference sequence). Trimming at V came to 3 bases and at J to 1 base, leaving 4 bases not matched to a gene. CDR3 length: 15 amino acids.

V gene TRBV5-6 combines with J gene TRBJ2-7; D may match TRBD1 or TRBD2 (6 bases each). Germline CDR1 is SGHDT and CDR2 is YYEEEE. V was pared by 7 bases and J by 4 bases, with 18 bases between. The CDR3 runs to 14 residues. Written as DNA, the CDR3 is TGTGCCAGCCAGAAAGGGGGGTCAATTTACGAGCAGTACTTC. Translation gives CASQKGGSIYEQYF. Combining the CDR3 with reference TRBV5-6 and TRBJ2-7 gives the whole variable domain DAGVTQSPTHLIKTRGQQVTLRCSPKSGHDTVSWYQQALGQGPQFIFQYYEEEERQRGNFPDRFSGHQFPNYSSELNVNALLLGDSALYLCASQKGGSIYEQYFGPGTRLTVT.

This clonotype has only a few counts. This sequence joins TRBV5-1 and TRBJ2-6; a possible D gene is TRBD1 (5 bases). The germline V and J ends were trimmed by 4 bases and 0 bases, with 8 bases remaining between them. Germline V gives CDR1 SGHRS, CDR2 YFSETQ. The CDR3 covers 15 residues. CDR3 sequence reads: CASSQTVSGANVLTF. The CDR3 nucleotides read TGCGCCAGCAGCCAGACAGTCTCTGGGGCCAACGTCCTGACTTTC. Full variable domain (rest looked up from reference TRBV5-1 and TRBJ2-6): KAGVTQTPRYLIKTRGQQVTLSCSPISGHRSVSWYQQTPGQGLQFLFEYFSETQRNKGNFPGRFSGRQFSNSRSEMNVSTLELGDSALYLCASSQTVSGANVLTFGAGSRLTVL.

The chain has TRBV7-8 and TRBJ2-5; 11 bases match TRBD2. The better agreement between TRBJ2-7 and the DNA end casts doubt on the J call. This CDR3 is 15 amino acids long. Germline CDR1 and CDR2: SGHVS and FQNEAQ. The CDR3, as DNA: TGTGCCAGCAGCTCCATAGCGGGAGGGCCCCGCGAGCAGTACTTC. Encoded protein: CASSSIAGGPREQYF.

The chain employs TRBV28 and TRBJ2-3; 9 positions agree with TRBD1. Germline V gene lookup returns CDR1 MDHEN and CDR2 SYDVKM. This CDR3 spans 18 amino acids. J lost 3 bases, V lost 4 bases, and 14 bases had no gene match. As DNA, the CDR3 is TGTGCCAGCAGTTCCCCATCGGGACAGGGCGGTATAACAGATACGCAGTATTTT. Its translation is CASSSPSGQGGITDTQYF.

V usage is TRBV27 and J usage is TRBJ2-4, with 10 positions matching TRBD2. The J call may be incorrect, as the DNA end agrees better with TRBJ2-7. Germline V gene sequence: CDR1 MNHEY, CDR2 SMNVEV (reference sequence). The CDR3 runs 14 residues. The CDR3 loop is CASRAEREGYEQYF. The DNA for the CDR3 is TGTGCCAGCAGGGCTGAGCGGGAGGGTTACGAGCAGTACTTC.

This clonotype was observed a few times. This chain uses TRBV12-3 or TRBV12-4 with TRBJ2-2; 11 bases agree with TRBD1. V was clipped by 2 bases and J by 6 bases; unmatched bases: 8. The CDR3 length is 17 residues. CDR3 in DNA: TGTGCCAGCAGTTTAATTCCACCGGGACAGGGGGCCGGGGAGCTGTTTTTT. Its translation is CASSLIPPGQGAGELFF.

This rearrangement joins TRBV3-1 to TRBJ2-5, with 7 nucleotides matching TRBD1. TRBJ2-7 matches the DNA end more closely, so the J call is doubtful. The CDR3 totals 12 residues. CDR1 and CDR2 from the germline V gene are LGHDT and YNNKEL (reference sequence). In nucleotides, the CDR3 is TGTGCCAGCAGCAAGACAGGGTGCGAGCAGTACTTC. Encoded protein: CASSKTGCEQYF.

In its sample, this clonotype was seen a few times. The chain carries TRBV27 and TRBJ2-4; maybe TRBD1 (7 bases). The end of the DNA aligns better with TRBJ2-7, so the J call may be wrong. The germline gives CDR1 MNHEY, CDR2 SMNVEV (reference sequence). This CDR3 is built from 14 residues. The CDR3 region has the DNA TGTGCCAGCGCTGAAGGAGGGGGCCTCCACGAGCAGTACTTC. Amino acids: CASAEGGGLHEQYF.

Points on this clonotype: The junction shows a germline mismatch at one end, possibly a read error. The rearrangement uses TRBV10-3 and TRBJ2-1; 7 bases are a match to TRBD2. This CDR3 comprises 17 residues. Germline V gives CDR1 ENHRY, CDR2 SYGVKD. Here the CDR3 reads CATRGVGEGGSYDEQFF. The CDR3 DNA sequence: TGTGCCACTCGGGGTGTGGGGGAGGGTGGCTCCTACGATGAGCAGTTCTTC.

The chain carries TRBV20-1 and TRBJ2-3, with 9 bases lining up with TRBD2. The CDR3 runs 14 residues. CDR1 and CDR2 from the germline V gene are DFQATT and SNEGSKA (reference sequence). J was trimmed by 0 bases and V by 8 bases; bases with no gene match: 6. The CDR3 here is CSYQSGGSTDTQYF. As DNA, the CDR3 is TGCAGTTACCAAAGCGGGGGGAGCACAGATACGCAGTATTTT.

There are a few counts of this clonotype. The chain recombines TRBV9 with TRBJ2-7, with TRBD2 matching over 10 bases. The CDR3 contains 15 residues. Germline CDR1 and CDR2: SGDLS and YYNGEE. The J segment lost 3 bases and the V segment lost 0 bases, leaving 3 bases of the junction unmatched. CDR3 protein: CASSVVASGGYEQYF. DNA of the CDR3: TGTGCCAGCAGCGTAGTCGCTAGCGGGGGCTACGAGCAGTACTTC.

The genes are TRBV20-1 and TRBJ1-5; 9 bases align to TRBD1. The germline V gene has CDR1 DFQATT and CDR2 SNEGSKA (reference sequence). The V segment lost 5 bases and the J segment 0 bases; nucleotides outside the gene matches: 20. CDR3 length: 20 amino acids. This CDR3 is CSALKVTGGPSEYSNQPQHF. DNA for the CDR3: TGCAGTGCTCTAAAAGTTACAGGGGGCCCGTCGGAATATAGCAATCAGCCCCAGCATTTT.